This TCR beta chain was sequenced in a study of radiation and T cells in renal cell carcinoma (dated by TCRdb to 2018 to 2021). Study-wide context: TCR beta sequencing covered 50 to 55 samples in total, comprising some 26 tumors and roughly 27 peripheral blood samples. The final blood draw took place at 4 weeks after radiation, the same time as nephrectomy. Across all 53 samples, under 5 million unique CDR3 nucleotide sequences, encoding 2.5 million to 3 million unique CDR3 amino acid sequences, were identified. General findings and caveats noted by the study authors: Because no pretreatment tumor biopsies were available, whether clonotypes were present in the tumor at baseline could not be determined. Because the trial had a single-armed design, the trial could not examine how radiation dose or scheduling affected the TCR repertoire. An increase in top tumor clonotypes in blood was observed from baseline to 2 weeks post-radiation, followed by contraction by 4 weeks, which was taken to suggest transient expansion of tumor-resident clones. Blood repertoire dynamics were not followed beyond 4 weeks after treatment.

The CDR3 contains 11 residues, cysteine and phenylalanine counted. Just the 33-base CDR3 DNA is kept, in frame starting at base 1. The germline V gene sets CDR1 to MDHEN and CDR2 to SYDVKM. A distance of 4 bases separates the germline ends of V and J, which lose 5 bases and 3 bases respectively. Per the publication, the time point label means: blood 4 weeks post-SBRT, at nephrectomy. Per the publication, the treatment or condition label means: 15 Gy SBRT to primary tumor, nephrectomy 4 weeks later. The samples were obtained from a clinical trial, where primary renal cell carcinomas were treated with 15 Gy stereotactic body radiation therapy and then removed by nephrectomy 4 weeks afterward. To follow tumor-enriched clonotypes, peripheral blood was collected serially from radiation-treated patients at baseline and again at 2 weeks and 4 weeks after SBRT. Every patient's renal cell carcinoma showed clear cell pathology. The QIAamp DNA Blood Mini Kit (Qiagen) was used to prepare genomic DNA for TCR sequencing. The analyses included just those samples that passed every quality control check.

Worth noting for this clone: Which antigen it targets is not known. No per-base quality is available; no much larger clone lies one base away.

The immunoSEQ kit was used, according to the manufacturer's recommendations, to generate TCR beta libraries from genomic DNA. To prepare the libraries, a first multiplex PCR with proprietary primers was run, followed by a second PCR that added unique barcodes, and a bead cleanup was done after each round. Each sample batch included a kit-provided positive control reaction and a negative control reaction. The final libraries were assessed on an Agilent 4200 TapeStation D1000 ScreenTape, pooled by volume, and quantified by qPCR. Sequencing was performed on an Illumina NextSeq500 with a MidOutput 150-cycle cartridge, and 156 Read1 and 15 Index1 cycles were run with kit custom primers. The pooled library was loaded at around 1 pM with an approximately 20% PhiX control spike-in. The source study handled its data this way. Vendor-processed data were analyzed in R, with a clonotype defined as all T cells sharing the same CDR3 nucleotide sequence. In the clone abundance analyses, frequencies in each sample were normalized to that sample's 10,000 most abundant clones. Public T cell clones, which averaged fewer than five per sample, were removed prior to analysis. Tumor-enriched and baseline blood-enriched clonotypes were defined by at least a 32-fold difference in abundance between compartments. A beta-binomial differential abundance model was used to identify clonotypes that expanded or contracted between blood time points. Tumor-blood repertoire similarity was measured with the Baroni-Urbani and Buser coefficient, and groups were compared using two-tailed Wilcoxon tests in R. Drawn from immuneACCESS, this table holds only the in-frame rearrangements with V and J called that TCRdb kept. Clones are partly lost; checked studies trace under half to an unresolved V gene and leave the rest unexplained. The D gene and trimming were derived from the DNA, and the V and J assignments and clone size from that table. In this sample the table shows 60,000 to 95,000 clones, around 78% of which occur a single time. The ten top clones hold over 2% of the sample.

The specimen comprised blood, sampled from a patient whose treatment included radiotherapy and nephrectomy. The TCR comes from a woman aged 55-69 years with renal cell carcinoma. The V and J genes are TRBV28 and TRBJ1-2; no D gene is confidently identified. The CDR3 protein is CASSQYYGYTF. The nucleotide sequence is given as TGTGCCAGCAGTCAATACTATGGCTACACCTTC.